Listed below are T cell receptor beta chains from one sample, sequenced in a study of blood T cell repertoires in COVID-19. Clones were read by immunoSEQ multiplex PCR, and TCRdb kept only the in-frame ones, dropping some. Of about 230,000 clones in the sample, approximately 81% were seen once. Material for sequencing was peripheral blood. These receptors all stem from a woman older than 75 with active or convalescent COVID-19. The CDR3 runs from the conserved cysteine through the conserved F or W. The order of the fields is V gene, J gene, clone size, CDR3 length, D gene, CDR3 protein, CDR3 DNA. D genes are given only for firm matches. Clone size is given for some rows only: seen once, a few or many times, or a class if the clone is expanded.

>TRBV5-4|TRBJ2-7|few|13|NA
CASSGSGAVEQYF
TGTGCCAGCAGCGGATCGGGAGCTGTCGAGCAGTACTTC
>TRBV7-2|TRBJ2-7|NA|16|TRBD2
CASSLVLAGGSYEQYF
TGTGCCAGCAGCTTAGTACTAGCGGGAGGTTCGTACGAGCAGTACTTC
>TRBV7-2|TRBJ1-1|NA|14|NA
CASSSLAANTEAFF
TGTGCCAGCAGCTCATTAGCGGCGAACACTGAAGCTTTCTTT
>TRBV30|TRBJ2-7|NA|11|NA
CAWTSDYEQYF
TGTGCCTGGACCTCAGACTACGAGCAGTACTTC
>TRBV28|TRBJ1-5|NA|18|NA
CASSPPVGGWGSNQPQHF
TGTGCCAGCAGTCCCCCGGTCGGGGGGTGGGGTAGCAATCAGCCCCAGCATTTT
>TRBV5-1|TRBJ1-1|NA|13|NA
CASSFTGKTEAFF
TGCGCCAGCAGCTTTACAGGGAAAACTGAAGCTTTCTTT
>TRBV11-2|TRBJ2-2|NA|17|TRBD2
CASSLGLAGGLTGELFF
TGTGCCAGCAGCTTAGGGCTAGCGGGAGGGCTCACCGGGGAGCTGTTTTTT
>TRBV30|TRBJ2-5|NA|15|TRBD2
CAWSGTSGSGETQYF
TGTGCCTGGAGTGGGACTAGCGGGAGTGGAGAGACCCAGTACTTC
>TRBV7-2|TRBJ2-7|NA|13|TRBD1
CASSFGRGNEQYF
TGTGCCAGCAGCTTCGGCAGGGGGAACGAGCAGTACTTC
>TRBV7-9|TRBJ2-5|NA|16|TRBD2
CASSFGGAQPRETQYF
TGTGCCAGCAGCTTCGGGGGGGCTCAGCCTCGAGAGACCCAGTACTTC
>TRBV7-6|TRBJ2-7|NA|16|NA
CASSPLGGGGNYEQYF
TGTGCCAGCAGCCCTCTTGGGGGAGGGGGGAATTACGAGCAGTACTTC
>TRBV7-2|TRBJ2-1|NA|17|TRBD2
CASSHPGLAGRDNEQFF
TGTGCCAGCAGCCATCCGGGACTAGCGGGACGCGACAATGAGCAGTTCTTC
>TRBV5-8|TRBJ1-4|NA|14|NA
CASSLEGRDEKLFF
TGTGCCAGCAGCTTGGAGGGCAGGGATGAAAAACTGTTTTTT
>TRBV10-3|TRBJ1-2|NA|15|NA
CAISPQQAANYGYTF
TGTGCCATCTCCCCACAGCAGGCCGCTAACTATGGCTACACCTTC
>TRBV27|TRBJ1-5|NA|17|TRBD1
CASSQLGAEGAWQPQHF
TGTGCCAGCAGTCAATTAGGGGCAGAGGGGGCTTGGCAGCCCCAGCATTTT